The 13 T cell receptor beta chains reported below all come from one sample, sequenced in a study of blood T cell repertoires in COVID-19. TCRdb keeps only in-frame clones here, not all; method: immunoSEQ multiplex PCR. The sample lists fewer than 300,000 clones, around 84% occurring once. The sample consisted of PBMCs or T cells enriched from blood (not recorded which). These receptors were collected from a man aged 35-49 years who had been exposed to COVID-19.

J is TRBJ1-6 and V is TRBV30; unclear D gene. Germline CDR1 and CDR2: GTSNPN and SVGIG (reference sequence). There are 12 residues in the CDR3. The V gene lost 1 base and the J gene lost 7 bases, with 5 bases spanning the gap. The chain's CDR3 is CAWSGGNSPLHF. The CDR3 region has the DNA TGTGCCTGGAGTGGAGGGAATTCACCCCTCCACTTT.

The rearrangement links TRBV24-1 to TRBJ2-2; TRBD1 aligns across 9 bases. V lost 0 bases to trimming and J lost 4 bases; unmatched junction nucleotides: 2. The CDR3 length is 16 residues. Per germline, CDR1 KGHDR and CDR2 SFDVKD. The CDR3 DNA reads TGTGCCACCAGTGATTTGGGGGACAGGGTCACCGGGGAGCTGTTTTTT. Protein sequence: CATSDLGDRVTGELFF.

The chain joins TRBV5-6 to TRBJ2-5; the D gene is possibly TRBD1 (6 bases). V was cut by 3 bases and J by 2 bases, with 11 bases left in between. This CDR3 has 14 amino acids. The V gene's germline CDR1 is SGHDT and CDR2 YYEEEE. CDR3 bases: TGTGCCAGCAGCTCGAACGGACAGCAAGAGACCCAGTACTTC. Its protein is CASSSNGQQETQYF.

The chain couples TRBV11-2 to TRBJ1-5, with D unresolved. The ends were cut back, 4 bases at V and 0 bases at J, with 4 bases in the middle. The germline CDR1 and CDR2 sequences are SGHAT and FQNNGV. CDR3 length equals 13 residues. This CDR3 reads CASSSYSNQPQHF. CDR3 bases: TGTGCCAGCAGCTCCTATAGCAATCAGCCCCAGCATTTT.

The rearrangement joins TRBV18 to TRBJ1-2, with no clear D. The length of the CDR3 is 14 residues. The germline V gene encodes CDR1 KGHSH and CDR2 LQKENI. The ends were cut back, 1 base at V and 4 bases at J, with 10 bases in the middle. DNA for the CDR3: TGTGCCAGCTCACCACGGTCAGAAAGCTATGGCTACACCTTC. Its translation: CASSPRSESYGYTF.

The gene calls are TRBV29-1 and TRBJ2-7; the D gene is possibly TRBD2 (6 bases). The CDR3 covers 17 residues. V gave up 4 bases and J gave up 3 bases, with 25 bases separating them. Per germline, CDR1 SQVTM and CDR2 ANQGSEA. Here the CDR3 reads CSVVGSGVVSNNYEQYF. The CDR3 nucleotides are TGCAGCGTTGTTGGTAGCGGAGTAGTCTCAAATAACTACGAGCAGTACTTC.

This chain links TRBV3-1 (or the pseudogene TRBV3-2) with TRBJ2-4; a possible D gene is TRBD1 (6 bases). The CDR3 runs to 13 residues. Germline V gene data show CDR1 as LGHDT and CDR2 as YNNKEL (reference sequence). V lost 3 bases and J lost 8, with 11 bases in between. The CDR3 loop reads CASSQYRADIQYF. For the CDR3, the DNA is TGTGCCAGCAGCCAGTACAGGGCTGACATTCAGTACTTC.

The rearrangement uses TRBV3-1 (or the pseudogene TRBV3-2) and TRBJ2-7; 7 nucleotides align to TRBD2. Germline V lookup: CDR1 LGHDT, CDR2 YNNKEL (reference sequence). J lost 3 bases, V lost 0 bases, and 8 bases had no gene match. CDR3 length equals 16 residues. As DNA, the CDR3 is TGTGCCAGCAGCCAAGATTTGACTAGCAGCTACTACGAGCAGTACTTC. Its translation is CASSQDLTSSYYEQYF.

CDR3 in DNA: TGTGCCAGTAGACCACGGACAGGGGGCGGCAATCAGCCCCAGCATTTT. Translating it yields CASRPRTGGGNQPQHF. This sequence joins TRBV19 and TRBJ1-5; 11 nucleotides line up with TRBD1. Germline V gene sequence: CDR1 LNHDA, CDR2 SQIVND (reference sequence). CDR3 length: 16 amino acids. V lost 6 bases, J lost 2 bases, and 6 bases stayed unmatched.

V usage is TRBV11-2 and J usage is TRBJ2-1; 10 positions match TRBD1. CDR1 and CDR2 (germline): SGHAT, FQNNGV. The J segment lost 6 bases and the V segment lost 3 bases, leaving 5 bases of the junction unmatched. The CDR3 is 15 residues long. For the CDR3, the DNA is TGTGCCAGCAGCTTTCAAGGGACAGGGGCCAATGAGCAGTTCTTC. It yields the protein CASSFQGTGANEQFF.

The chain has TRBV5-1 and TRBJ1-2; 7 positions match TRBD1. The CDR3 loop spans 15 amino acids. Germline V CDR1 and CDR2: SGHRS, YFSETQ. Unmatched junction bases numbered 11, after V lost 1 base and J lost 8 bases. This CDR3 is CASSLSPTGVWGYTF. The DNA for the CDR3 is TGCGCCAGCAGCTTGTCTCCAACAGGGGTCTGGGGCTACACCTTC.

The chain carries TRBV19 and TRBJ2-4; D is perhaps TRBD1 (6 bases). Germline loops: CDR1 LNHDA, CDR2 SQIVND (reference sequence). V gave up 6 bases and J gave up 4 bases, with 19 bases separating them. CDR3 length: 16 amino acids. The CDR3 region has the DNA TGTGCCAGTAGCCTAGGACAGTCCCCAACAAAAAACATTCAGTACTTC. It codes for CASSLGQSPTKNIQYF.

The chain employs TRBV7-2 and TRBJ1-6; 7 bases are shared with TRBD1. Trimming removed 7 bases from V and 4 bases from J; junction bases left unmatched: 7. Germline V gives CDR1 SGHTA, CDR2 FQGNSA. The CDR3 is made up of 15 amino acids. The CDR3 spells CASKGGSGYNSPLHF. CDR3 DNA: TGTGCCAGCAAAGGGGGCTCTGGGTATAATTCACCCCTCCACTTT.